The entry that follows covers one TCR beta chain sequence. The antigen is not known. At one end the junction does not follow the germline gene, possibly because of a read error. At the DNA level, this CDR3 is encoded by other sequences in the same sample as well. Germline-derived CDR1 and CDR2 are SGHRS and YFSETQ. This CDR3 is 17 amino acids long. Profiling relied on immunoSEQ multiplex PCR, and the TCRdb table lists in-frame clones only, not all of them. The table lists about 35,000 clones, 90% to 95% of them singletons. The data derive from a study of circulating and synovial CD4+ cells in juvenile arthritis. General study results and limits: Diversity here was lower than in bulk blood CD4 cells. These blood cells shared more CDR3 sequences with synovium than bulk blood.

The V and J genes are TRBV5-1 and TRBJ1-6; D uncertain. The clonotype comes from a human donor with juvenile idiopathic arthritis. Sequencing input: CD4+ T cells from blood. CDR3: CASSYGVESSYNSPLHF. The CDR3 DNA reads as TGCGCCAGCAGCTATGGCGTGGAGAGCTCCTATAATTCCCCCCTCCACTTT.